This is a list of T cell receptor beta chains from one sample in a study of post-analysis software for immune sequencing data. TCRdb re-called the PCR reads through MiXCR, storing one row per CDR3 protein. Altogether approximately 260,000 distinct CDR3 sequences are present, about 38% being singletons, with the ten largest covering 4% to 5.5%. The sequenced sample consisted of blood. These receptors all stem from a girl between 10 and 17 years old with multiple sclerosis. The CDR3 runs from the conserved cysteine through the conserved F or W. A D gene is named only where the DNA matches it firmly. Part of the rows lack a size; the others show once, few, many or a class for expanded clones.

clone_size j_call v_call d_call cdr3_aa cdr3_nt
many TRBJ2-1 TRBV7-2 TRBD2 CASSGGLAGWNEQFF TGTGCCAGCAGCGGCGGACTAGCGGGCTGGAATGAGCAGTTCTTC
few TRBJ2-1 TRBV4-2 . CASSQDFTSYNEQFF TGTGCCAGCAGCCAAGACTTCACTTCCTACAATGAGCAGTTCTTC
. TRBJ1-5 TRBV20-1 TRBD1 CSARDLQGTYQPQHF TGCAGTGCTAGGGACTTACAGGGGACGTATCAGCCCCAGCATTTT
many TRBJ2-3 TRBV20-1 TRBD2 CSARPGGLADFTDTQYF TGCAGTGCCAGACCGGGGGGACTAGCGGATTTCACAGATACGCAGTATTTT
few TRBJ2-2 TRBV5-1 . CASSLEASGELFF TGCGCCAGCAGCTTGGAGGCTAGCGGGGAGCTGTTTTTT
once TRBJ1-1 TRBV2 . CASSTGITEAFF TGTGCCAGCAGTACAGGGATCACTGAAGCTTTCTTT
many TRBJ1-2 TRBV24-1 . CATSDVGREGTHGYTF TGTGCCACCAGTGACGTGGGCAGGGAAGGCACTCATGGCTACACCTTC
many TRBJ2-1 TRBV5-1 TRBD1 CASSRGTGDLNEQFF TGCGCCAGCAGCCGCGGGACAGGGGATTTAAATGAGCAGTTCTTC
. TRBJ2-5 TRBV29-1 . CSGTRISVPGTQYF TGCAGCGGTACGAGGATCTCAGTTCCCGGGACCCAGTACTTC
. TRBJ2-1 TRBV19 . CASSIDGETYNEQFF TGTGCCAGTAGTATTGACGGGGAGACCTACAATGAGCAGTTCTTC
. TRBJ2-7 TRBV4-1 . CASSLTDLDYEQYF TGCGCCAGCAGCCTAACGGACCTAGACTACGAGCAGTACTTC
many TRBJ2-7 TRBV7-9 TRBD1 CASSLGQFYPYEQYF TGTGCCAGCAGCCTGGGACAGTTTTACCCCTACGAGCAGTACTTC
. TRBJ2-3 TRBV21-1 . CASSKVFSGGHTDTQYF TGTGCCAGCAGCAAAGTGTTTAGCGGGGGGCACACAGATACGCAGTATTTT
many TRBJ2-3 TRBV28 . CASTPGGDTQYF TGTGCCAGCACCCCAGGGGGGGATACGCAGTATTTT
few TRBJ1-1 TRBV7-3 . CASRKGRAGDTEAFF TGTGCCAGCAGGAAGGGACGGGCGGGGGACACTGAAGCTTTCTTT
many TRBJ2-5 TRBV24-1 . CATSVQEGETQYF TGTGCCACCAGTGTCCAGGAGGGAGAGACCCAGTACTTC
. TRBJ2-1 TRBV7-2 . CASSGGFLSEQFF TGTGCCAGCAGCGGCGGGTTCTTGTCTGAGCAGTTCTTC
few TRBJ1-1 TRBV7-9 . CASSFRKGLDTEAFF TGTGCCAGCAGCTTTCGGAAAGGGCTTGACACTGAAGCTTTCTTT
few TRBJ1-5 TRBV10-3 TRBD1 CATRRDRGDNQPQHF TGTGCCACACGCCGGGACAGGGGGGACAATCAGCCCCAGCATTTT
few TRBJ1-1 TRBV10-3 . CAISESGRSTEAFF TGTGCCATCAGTGAGTCCGGAAGGTCCACTGAAGCTTTCTTT
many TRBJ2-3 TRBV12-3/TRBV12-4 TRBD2 CASSPGLASTDTQYF TGTGCCAGCAGTCCCGGACTAGCGAGCACAGATACGCAGTATTTT
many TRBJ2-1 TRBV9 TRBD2 CASSAASGKQFF TGTGCCAGCAGCGCCGCTAGCGGGAAGCAGTTCTTC
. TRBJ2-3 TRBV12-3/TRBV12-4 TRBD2 CASSFGTSGGKATQYF TGTGCCAGCAGTTTCGGGACTAGCGGGGGTAAAGCTACGCAGTATTTT